The rows below give T cell receptor beta chains drawn from one sample of a study of blood T cells in healthy people across ages. One entry per CDR3 protein results from TCRdb running MiXCR on the 5' RACE reads. This table holds over a million distinct CDR3 sequences, around 45% found once. Sequences were obtained from blood. Receptors originate from a woman in her fifties or sixties in good health. The CDR3 runs from the conserved cysteine through the conserved F or W. A D gene is named only where the DNA matches it firmly. Only some rows state a clone size, as once, few, many or a class for expanded clones.

j_gene,len,d_gene,abundance,v_gene,CDR3nt,CDR3aa
TRBJ2-2,15,.,.,TRBV5-1,TGCGCCAGCAGCTTGGAGGGCGCCGGGCGGAGGGAGCTGTTTTTT,CASSLEGAGRRELFF
TRBJ2-3,14,TRBD1,.,TRBV29-1,TGCAGCGCAAGGTCGGACAGGTCAACAGATACGCAGTATTTT,CSARSDRSTDTQYF
TRBJ1-5,13,.,.,TRBV7-9,TGTGCCAGCAGTGCTACAGGGTTTCAGCCCCAGCATTTT,CASSATGFQPQHF
TRBJ2-5,14,TRBD2,few,TRBV10-1,TGCGCCAGCAGCCTGAGCGGGAGGGAAGAGACCCAGTACTTC,CASSLSGREETQYF
TRBJ2-1,14,.,.,TRBV7-2,TGTGCCAGCAGGCTTACTAGGGAGTCCAATGAGCAGTTCTTC,CASRLTRESNEQFF
TRBJ2-7,15,.,.,TRBV21-1,TGTGCCAGCAGCAAAGGGCCTAGCGTCTCCTACGAGCAGTACTTC,CASSKGPSVSYEQYF
TRBJ2-7,12,TRBD1,.,TRBV29-1,TGCAGCTGGAGGGGACAGGGCTACGAGCAGTACTTC,CSWRGQGYEQYF
TRBJ1-6,15,.,many,TRBV27,TGTGCCAGCAGTTACAAAGACAGGACGTCTTCACCCCTCCACTTT,CASSYKDRTSSPLHF
TRBJ2-5,15,TRBD2,few,TRBV5-1,TGCGCCAGCAGCTTGGCCGCGGGAGCTGGGGAGACCCAGTACTTC,CASSLAAGAGETQYF
TRBJ2-7,15,.,.,TRBV10-2,TGCGCCAGCAGTGAGCCATCCGGACTTTACTACGAGCAGTACTTC,CASSEPSGLYYEQYF
TRBJ2-7,13,.,many,TRBV12-3/TRBV12-4,TGTGCCAGTTCCGGTGCTTCCTCCTACGAGCAGTACTTC,CASSGASSYEQYF
TRBJ1-5,13,.,.,TRBV27,TGTGCCAGCAAGTTCCGGGGTAATCAGCCCCAGCATTTT,CASKFRGNQPQHF
TRBJ1-1,11,.,.,TRBV18,TGTGCCAGCTCACCGGGGCAGCGAGCTTTCTTT,CASSPGQRAFF
TRBJ2-5,14,TRBD2,.,TRBV6-5,TGTGCCAGCAGTTACGGTCTAGCGGGTGAGACCCAGTACTTC,CASSYGLAGETQYF